This T cell receptor (beta chain) appears in the sequencing data of a study of CD8 T cells in Susac syndrome. This clonotype was found once. J was trimmed by 2 bases and V by 4 bases; bases with no gene match: 2. This CDR3 has 13 amino acids. Reverse transcription of about 0.45 to 1 ug RNA was performed with random hexamers. Each CDR3 protein gets one entry after TCRdb re-called the immunoSEQ multiplex PCR reads with MiXCR. The profile covers about 150,000 distinct CDR3 sequences, with approximately 94% appearing a single time and more than 0.2% taken by the ten largest. The receptor was isolated from a human donor with multiple sclerosis. Sequencing was carried out using CD8+ T cells from PBMCs. The chain uses TRBV12-3 or TRBV12-4 and TRBJ2-7; 7 bases agree with TRBD1. CDR3: CASSSDRAYEQYF. Written as DNA, the CDR3 is TGTGCCAGCAGTTCAGACAGGGCCTACGAGCAGTACTTC.